This entry describes one T cell receptor (beta chain). The antigen is unknown. The data stem from a study of cytomegalovirus exposure and HLA in healthy donors. Study-wide results and limits: CMV serostatus was the sole immune exposure data available. Later analysis associated a missense DCLRE1C variant with TCR beta V- and J-gene trimming. Some segments of the V type, notably TRBV6-2 and TRBV6-3, were excluded as indistinguishable.

The PCR used 60 Vbeta and 13 Jbeta primers. Profiling relied on immunoSEQ multiplex PCR, and the TCRdb table lists in-frame clones only, not all of them. The sample records over 100,000 clones, approximately 82% being singletons. The germline V gene has CDR1 SGHTA and CDR2 FQGNSA. This CDR3 is built from 13 residues. V gave up 4 bases and J gave up 9 bases, with 13 bases separating them. The clonotype originates from a man between 40 and 49 years old in good health and CMV-seronegative. Material for sequencing was PBMCs. The rearrangement joins TRBV7-2 to TRBJ2-1; D perhaps matches TRBD1 (6 bases). Here the CDR3 DNA reads TGTGCCAGCAGCTCCACAGGGTTGGGTGAGCAGTTCTTC. Its translation: CASSSTGLGEQFF.